What follows are 24 T cell receptor beta chains derived from one specimen sequenced in a study of graft-versus-host responses after intestinal transplantation. Profiling relied on immunoSEQ multiplex PCR, and the TCRdb table lists in-frame clones only, not all of them. The table includes tens of thousands of clones, approximately 92% detected once. No antigen has been identified for these receptors. The sequences come from unstimulated CD8+ T cells sorted from spleen or lymph node cells, collected before intestinal transplant. The receptors stem from a human donor who received an intestinal transplant.

This chain connects TRBV27 to TRBJ2-5; possibly TRBD1 for D (6 bases). The CDR3 has 13 amino acids. The germline V and J ends were trimmed by 4 bases and 1 base, with 7 bases remaining between them. The V gene's germline CDR1 is MNHEY and CDR2 SMNVEV (reference sequence). DNA of the CDR3: TGTGCCAGCAGTTGGACAGTCCAAGAGACCCAGTACTTC. It encodes CASSWTVQETQYF.

The V gene is TRBV7-6, the J gene TRBJ2-5; maybe TRBD2 (6 bases). V shed 4 bases and J shed 5 bases, with 17 bases lying between them. The CDR3 has 15 residues. Per germline, CDR1 SGHVS and CDR2 FNYEAQ. The CDR3 loop reads CASSSQSGVDETQYF. The CDR3 DNA is TGTGCCAGCAGCTCCCAATCGGGAGTGGATGAGACCCAGTACTTC. The complete variable domain, with remaining parts taken from reference TRBV7-6 and TRBJ2-5, reads GAGVSQSPRYKVTKRGQDVALRCDPISGHVSLYWYRQALGQGPEFLTYFNYEAQQDKSGLPNDRFSAERPEGSISTLTIQRTEQRDSAMYRCASSSQSGVDETQYFGPGTRLLVL.

V usage is TRBV30 and J usage is TRBJ2-5, with D maybe TRBD2 (6 bases). V was trimmed by 0 bases and J by 3 bases, leaving 11 bases between them. Germline CDR1 reads GTSNPN; CDR2 reads SVGIG (reference sequence). This CDR3 is 14 amino acids long. The DNA of the CDR3 is TGTGCCTGGAGTGTACCGGCTAGCGAAGAGACCCAGTACTTC. As protein: CAWSVPASEETQYF.

The chain joins TRBV18 to TRBJ2-3; D possibly corresponds to TRBD1 (5 bases). V lost 4 bases and J 4 bases, leaving 6 bases between the germline ends. The CDR3 sequence is 12 residues long. Germline lookup yields CDR1 KGHSH and CDR2 LQKENI. CDR3 in DNA: TGTGCCAGCTCACTCAGGGCAGATACGCAGTATTTT. This codes for CASSLRADTQYF.

The gene calls are TRBV29-1 and TRBJ2-2; 9 nucleotides agree with TRBD2. The CDR3 spans 15 residues. Germline V gene sequence: CDR1 SQVTM, CDR2 ANQGSEA. J was trimmed by 0 bases and V by 4 bases; bases with no gene match: 3. CDR3 protein: CSVASGNTNTGELFF. The CDR3 DNA follows: TGCAGCGTTGCTAGCGGGAACACGAACACCGGGGAGCTGTTTTTT.

This chain connects TRBV19 to TRBJ2-2; D is unresolved. Germline-derived CDR1 and CDR2 are LNHDA and SQIVND (reference sequence). Trimming removed 5 bases from V and 6 bases from J, with 10 bases in between. CDR3 length: 13 amino acids. CDR3 coding DNA: TGTGCCAGTAGTCCCAGTTTTCCCGGGGAGCTGTTTTTT. It codes for CASSPSFPGELFF.

The chain links TRBV5-6 to TRBJ1-1; D gene uncertain. This CDR3 is 15 amino acids long. The V gene lost 0 bases and the J gene lost 2 bases, with 11 bases spanning the gap. CDR1 and CDR2 from the germline V gene are SGHDT and YYEEEE. The CDR3 reads CASSLGGSGNTEAFF. Here the CDR3 DNA reads TGTGCCAGCAGCTTGGGAGGATCGGGTAACACTGAAGCTTTCTTT.

The rearrangement links TRBV28 to TRBJ1-1; D remains unclear. The CDR3 contains 16 residues. Trimming pared 6 bases from V and 2 bases from J, leaving 19 bases between. The germline V gene encodes CDR1 MDHEN and CDR2 SYDVKM. For the CDR3, the DNA is TGTGCCAGCAGACAACCTACAGTCGGGGTTAACACTGAAGCTTTCTTT. It codes for CASRQPTVGVNTEAFF.

The chain links TRBV30 to TRBJ1-1; D might be TRBD1 (5 bases). The CDR3 is 13 amino acids. The V gene lost 2 bases and the J gene lost 3 bases, with 10 bases spanning the gap. The germline V gene encodes CDR1 GTSNPN and CDR2 SVGIG (reference sequence). For the CDR3, the DNA is TGTGCCTGGAGTTTAGGGGCTGACACTGAAGCTTTCTTT. Protein product: CAWSLGADTEAFF.

The chain has TRBV13 and TRBJ2-1; a possible D gene is TRBD2 (6 bases). The CDR3 has 14 residues. Trimming left V 4 bases short and J 2 bases short, with 9 bases between. Germline V gives CDR1 PRHDT, CDR2 FYEKMQ (reference sequence). CDR3 region: CASSSSSAYNEQFF. The CDR3 DNA is TGTGCCAGCAGCTCCTCTAGCGCCTACAATGAGCAGTTCTTC. Using reference TRBV13 and TRBJ2-1 for the parts outside the CDR3, the full variable domain is AAGVIQSPRHLIKEKRETATLKCYPIPRHDTVYWYQQGPGQDPQFLISFYEKMQSDKGSIPDRFSAQQFSDYHSELNMSSLELGDSALYFCASSSSSAYNEQFFGPGTRLTVL.

V and J are TRBV10-3 and TRBJ1-5; a possible D gene is TRBD1 (6 bases). The length of the CDR3 is 13 residues. Per germline, CDR1 ENHRY and CDR2 SYGVKD. Trimming removed 3 bases from V and 6 bases from J, with 9 bases in between. CDR3 bases: TGTGCCATCAGTGATGGGGGCCTTCAGCCCCAGCATTTT. Its translation is CAISDGGLQPQHF.

The CDR3, as DNA: TGTGCCAGCAGCTTAGCCCAGTCAGGGGACAACTATGGCTACACCTTC. Amino acid sequence: CASSLAQSGDNYGYTF. The gene calls are TRBV7-9 and TRBJ1-2; D may be TRBD1 (6 bases). With 0 bases removed from V and 2 bases from J, the gap between germline ends came to 13 bases. CDR3 length equals 16 residues. CDR1 and CDR2 from the germline V gene are SEHNR and FQNEAQ (reference sequence). Full variable domain (rest looked up from reference TRBV7-9 and TRBJ1-2): DTGVSQNPRHKITKRGQNVTFRCDPISEHNRLYWYRQTLGQGPEFLTYFQNEAQLEKSRLLSDRFSAERPKGSFSTLEIQRTEQGDSAMYLCASSLAQSGDNYGYTFGSGTRLTVV.

The chain couples TRBV7-2 to TRBJ2-1, with D possibly matching TRBD2 (5 bases). The CDR3 consists of 16 residues. The germline V and J ends were trimmed by 4 bases and 0 bases, with 13 bases remaining between them. Germline V gives CDR1 SGHTA, CDR2 FQGNSA. The chain's CDR3 is CASSSESGISYNEQFF. The CDR3 DNA reads as TGTGCCAGCAGCTCAGAATCGGGAATCTCCTACAATGAGCAGTTCTTC.

The chain combines TRBV6-1 with TRBJ2-1, with TRBD1 matching over 10 bases. Looked up from germline, CDR1 is MNHNS and CDR2 is SASEGT. With V trimmed by 2 bases and J by 6 bases, 13 bases remained unmatched. This CDR3 comprises 18 residues. CDR3 DNA sequence: TGTGCCAGCAGTGAACCCCAGTACGGGACAGGGGTTTTCAATGAGCAGTTCTTC. This sequence encodes CASSEPQYGTGVFNEQFF.

This clone appeared a single time. The chain joins TRBV4-2 to TRBJ2-7, with 9 bases identical to TRBD2. Germline CDR1 is LGHNA and CDR2 is YNFKEQ. The CDR3 runs 15 residues. Trimming took 5 bases from V and 2 from J; bases not matched to a gene: 7. The CDR3 region has the DNA TGTGCCAGCAGCGTAATAGCGGGGGAACCCTACGAGCAGTACTTC. It translates to CASSVIAGEPYEQYF.

The chain carries TRBV6-6 and TRBJ1-2, with D possibly TRBD1 on 6 matching bases. CDR1 and CDR2 (germline): MNHNY, SVGAGI (reference sequence). This CDR3 contains 12 residues. V lost 2 bases and J 8 bases, leaving 9 bases between the germline ends. The DNA of the CDR3 is TGTGCCAGCAGTTACCTAGGGGGAGGCTACACCTTC. Protein product: CASSYLGGGYTF.

This rearrangement joins TRBV5-4 to TRBJ1-1; D uncertain. V lost 2 bases and J lost 7, with 9 bases in between. The germline V gene encodes CDR1 SGHNT and CDR2 YYREEE (reference sequence). The CDR3 totals 12 residues. CDR3 sequence reads: CASSFSAGEAFF. In DNA, the CDR3 is TGTGCCAGCAGCTTTTCTGCAGGTGAAGCTTTCTTT.

The chain uses TRBV4-2 and TRBJ2-3; 9 bases line up with TRBD2. This CDR3 spans 18 amino acids. The V gene end was trimmed by 0 bases and the J gene end by 0 bases; junction bases not matched to a gene: 7. In germline, CDR1 is LGHNA, CDR2 YNFKEQ. This chain's CDR3 is CASSQDWLAGTSTDTQYF. CDR3 coding DNA: TGTGCCAGCAGCCAAGATTGGCTAGCGGGGACTAGCACAGATACGCAGTATTTT.

The chain carries TRBV5-4 and TRBJ2-1; D possibly corresponds to TRBD1 (6 bases). V lost 4 bases and J lost 0, with 11 bases in between. This CDR3 is 15 amino acids long. Germline V gives CDR1 SGHNT, CDR2 YYREEE (reference sequence). In DNA, the CDR3 is TGTGCCAGCAGCCCGCGACAGGACTCCTACAATGAGCAGTTCTTC. Protein product: CASSPRQDSYNEQFF.

J is TRBJ2-2 and V is TRBV7-6; no reliable D call. Germline-derived CDR1 and CDR2 are SGHVS and FNYEAQ. Trimming left V 5 bases short and J 0 bases short, with 13 bases between. CDR3 length: 16 residues. DNA for the CDR3: TGTGCCAGCAGCCTCGCGATTGAGTCGAACACCGGGGAGCTGTTTTTT. It encodes CASSLAIESNTGELFF.

The rearrangement uses TRBV7-6 and TRBJ2-7; 10 bases agree with TRBD1. Germline V lookup: CDR1 SGHVS, CDR2 FNYEAQ. V shed 7 bases and J 5 bases; nucleotides not matched to a gene: 11. The length of the CDR3 is 15 residues. CDR3 sequence (DNA): TGTGCCAGCACCAAGGCGGGGACAGGGGTCAACGAGCAGTACTTC. It is translated as CASTKAGTGVNEQYF.

V is TRBV5-6 and J is TRBJ2-2, with 8 bases fitting TRBD1. The CDR3 has 16 residues. V lost 4 bases to trimming and J lost 0 bases; unmatched junction nucleotides: 5. Germline V lookup: CDR1 SGHDT, CDR2 YYEEEE. CDR3 bases: TGTGCCAGCAGCGAGACAGGGGAGTCGAACACCGGGGAGCTGTTTTTT. Translation gives CASSETGESNTGELFF. The variable domain in full, completed from reference TRBV5-6 and TRBJ2-2, reads DAGVTQSPTHLIKTRGQQVTLRCSPKSGHDTVSWYQQALGQGPQFIFQYYEEEERQRGNFPDRFSGHQFPNYSSELNVNALLLGDSALYLCASSETGESNTGELFFGEGSRLTVL.

V and J are TRBV29-1 and TRBJ2-1; 10 nucleotides match TRBD2. CDR3 length: 14 amino acids. Germline V CDR1 and CDR2: SQVTM, ANQGSEA. With 2 bases clipped from V and 7 bases from J, the junction kept 5 bases outside the gene matches. The CDR3 loop is CSVEKRGGSNEQFF. The CDR3, as DNA: TGCAGCGTTGAAAAGCGGGGGGGCAGTAATGAGCAGTTCTTC.

This clone was seen a single time. This chain uses TRBV28 with TRBJ2-7, with 10 bases identical to TRBD1. V lost 2 bases to trimming and J lost 0 bases; unmatched junction nucleotides: 7. The germline V gene encodes CDR1 MDHEN and CDR2 SYDVKM. The CDR3 length is 17 residues. The CDR3 loop is CASSLPPRDRGSYEQYF. The CDR3 DNA reads as TGTGCCAGCAGTTTACCACCCCGGGACAGGGGCTCCTACGAGCAGTACTTC.